The 10 T cell receptor beta chains in this list originate from one sample, sequenced in a study of T cells in localized non-small cell lung cancer. The table came from immunoSEQ multiplex PCR; TCRdb's copy has only in-frame clones and leaves some out. The sample lists under 150,000 clones; approximately 88% were seen once. The starting material was peripheral blood, obtained before any cancer treatment. These receptors all stem from a female donor of 60 years or more with stage I lung adenocarcinoma.

Turning to this clone: The sample contains more than one DNA sequence encoding this CDR3. The chain uses TRBV5-1 and TRBJ2-3; D unclear. The CDR3 sequence is 14 residues long. V shed 0 bases and J shed 0 bases, with 5 bases lying between them. CDR1 is SGHRS and CDR2 is YFSETQ in the germline V gene. The CDR3 nucleotides read TGCGCCAGCAGCTTGGGAGACAGCACAGATACGCAGTATTTT. Amino acids: CASSLGDSTDTQYF.

The rearrangement links TRBV6-6 to TRBJ1-2, with 9 bases that match TRBD1. In germline, CDR1 is MNHNY, CDR2 SVGAGI (reference sequence). The V segment lost 8 bases and the J segment 6 bases; nucleotides outside the gene matches: 10. The CDR3 spans 14 residues. CDR3 loop: CASSFGTGYDGYTF. CDR3 coding DNA: TGTGCCAGCTCCTTCGGGACAGGGTATGATGGCTACACCTTC.

This rearrangement joins TRBV11-3 to TRBJ2-1; TRBD2 matches 11 bases. Germline values: CDR1 SGHNT, CDR2 YENEEA. This CDR3 spans 15 amino acids. After removal of 5 bases from V and 5 bases from J, the junction contained 5 bases not matched to a gene. CDR3 sequence reads: CASSTGTSGNNEQFF. For the CDR3, the DNA is TGTGCCAGCAGCACTGGGACTAGCGGAAACAATGAGCAGTTCTTC.

This clone is a singleton in its sample. The genes are TRBV6-5 and TRBJ2-3, with TRBD2 matching over 8 bases. Trimming at V came to 4 bases and at J to 2 bases, leaving 8 bases not matched to a gene. Germline CDR1 MNHEY, CDR2 SVGAGI. This CDR3 is built from 16 residues. This CDR3 reads CASSSGQAGATDTQYF. CDR3 sequence (DNA): TGTGCCAGCAGTTCCGGTCAAGCGGGAGCCACAGATACGCAGTATTTT.

The chain uses TRBV7-9 and TRBJ2-4, with 8 bases fitting TRBD2. The ends lost 1 base at V and 0 bases at J; junction bases unmatched: 8. CDR1 SEHNR and CDR2 FQNEAQ come from the germline V gene (reference sequence). This CDR3 spans 18 amino acids. CDR3 bases: TGTGCCAGCAGCTTAGGCCCCCAGCGGGGGATAGCCAAAAACATTCAGTACTTC. Its translation: CASSLGPQRGIAKNIQYF.

The V call is TRBV18, the J call TRBJ1-2; 8 nucleotides line up with TRBD1. Germline trimming cut 2 bases from V and 2 bases from J; bases unmatched to any gene: 1. The CDR3 has 14 residues. Germline V gene data show CDR1 as KGHSH and CDR2 as LQKENI. CDR3 residues: CASSPTGGNYGYTF. The DNA of the CDR3 is TGTGCCAGCTCACCAACAGGGGGGAACTATGGCTACACCTTC.

The chain has TRBV7-2 and TRBJ2-4; 7 bases fit TRBD1. The germline V gene has CDR1 SGHTA and CDR2 FQGNSA. The CDR3 is 15 amino acids. After removal of 1 base from V and 6 bases from J, the junction contained 6 bases not matched to a gene. The CDR3 reads CASSLESGQANIQYF. The CDR3 DNA sequence: TGTGCCAGCAGCTTAGAGTCCGGACAGGCAAACATTCAGTACTTC.

This clone was detected once. The chain combines TRBV15 with TRBJ2-7; possible D gene TRBD2, 6 bases. Germline loops: CDR1 LNHNV, CDR2 YYDKDF (reference sequence). CDR3 length: 15 amino acids. The ends were cut back, 0 bases at V and 6 bases at J, with 15 bases in the middle. DNA for the CDR3: TGTGCCACCAGCAGAGAGGCGGGAACAGGCATCGAGCAGTACTTC. This codes for CATSREAGTGIEQYF.

The chain has TRBV10-1 and TRBJ2-7; possibly TRBD2 for D (5 bases). Germline lookup yields CDR1 WNHNN and CDR2 SYGVQD (reference sequence). The CDR3 is made up of 16 amino acids. The V end lost 5 bases, the J end lost 4 bases, and 21 bases lay between the germline ends. This CDR3 reads CASSSWETQDSYEQYF. The CDR3 region has the DNA TGCGCCAGCAGTTCGTGGGAGACTCAAGATAGTTACGAGCAGTACTTC.

The table lists this clone with a few counts. CDR3 loop: CASSLVGVWAEQYF. CDR3 nucleotide sequence: TGTGCCAGCAGCCTCGTCGGGGTCTGGGCCGAGCAGTACTTC. The chain links TRBV7-8 to TRBJ2-7; the D gene is possibly TRBD2 (5 bases). The CDR3 runs 14 residues. Germline V gene data show CDR1 as SGHVS and CDR2 as FQNEAQ. V was trimmed by 5 bases and J by 6 bases, leaving 17 bases between them.